These T cell receptor beta chains were read from a single sample in a study of cytomegalovirus exposure and HLA in healthy donors. TCRdb's table, derived via immunoSEQ multiplex PCR, lists solely in-frame clones and lacks some. The table records about 190,000 clones, around 85% of them present only once. Sequencing was performed on PBMCs. The receptors derive from a man aged 18 to 29 in good health and CMV-seronegative. Each CDR3 is given with its conserved first and last residue. The order of the fields is CDR3 length, V gene, CDR3 protein.

>16|TRBV5-1
CASRESGSANTGELFF
>15|TRBV5-1
CASSLGTAQSYEQYF
>16|TRBV4-1
CASSQGEAGGTDTQYF
>19|TRBV19
CASSARSGTGSGSSYEQYF
>16|TRBV19
CARRNRTSGSSYEQYF
>17|TRBV27
CASSSRYLAVLTDTQYF
>14|TRBV10-3
CAIMGQGAYNEQFF
>11|TRBV20-1
CSASRAYEQYF
>15|TRBV19
CASNPRAGANYGYTF
>13|TRBV14
CASSPAYRVGYTF
>14|TRBV5-8
CASSLGTANQPQHF
>14|TRBV29-1
CSVGSSGNPYEQYF
>15|TRBV11-2
CASTRDRGLGNTIYF
>15|TRBV6-5
CASSLGQPDNSPLHF
>17|TRBV13
CASSLYLGQGDTDTQYF
>16|TRBV7-8
CASSATGAVAKNIQYF
>18|TRBV18
CASSPNGQGGVMNTEAFF
>12|TRBV29-1
CSVAPPGAEAFF
>16|TRBV28
CASSRMGTGVPYEQYF
>19|TRBV28
CASSFKRRGGLSPYNEQFF
>14|TRBV7-9
CSSSLSRVGETQYF
>15|TRBV5-6
CASASSRGGTDTQYF
>16|TRBV6-1
CASSELAGEFYNEQFF
>16|TRBV9
CASSVGRASGQETQYF
>14|TRBV19
CASNSVGGSLEQYF
>18|TRBV4-3
CASSQVSGGSSYNSPLHF
>11|TRBV6-5
CASRQDSEQYF
>16|TRBV14
CASSQDRTSWGDTQYF
>13|TRBV19
CASSRGLNTEAFF
>15|TRBV5-1
CASSLGQGFDQPQHF